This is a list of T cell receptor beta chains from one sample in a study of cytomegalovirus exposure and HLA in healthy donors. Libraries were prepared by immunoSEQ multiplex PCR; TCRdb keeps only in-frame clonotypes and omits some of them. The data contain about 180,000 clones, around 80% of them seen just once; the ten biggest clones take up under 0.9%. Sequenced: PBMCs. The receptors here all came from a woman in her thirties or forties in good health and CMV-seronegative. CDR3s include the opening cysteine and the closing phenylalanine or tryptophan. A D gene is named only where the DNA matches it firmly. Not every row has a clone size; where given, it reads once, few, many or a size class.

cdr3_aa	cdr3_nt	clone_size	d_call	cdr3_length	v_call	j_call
CASSPGSSSGANVLTF	TGTGCCAGCAGTCCGGGGTCCAGCTCTGGGGCCAACGTCCTGACTTTC	once	NA	16	TRBV25-1	TRBJ2-6
CASSSESHSNQPQHF	TGTGCCAGTAGTTCCGAGTCTCATAGCAATCAGCCCCAGCATTTT	once	NA	15	TRBV19	TRBJ1-5
CASSFGEAKNIQYF	TGTGCCAGCAGCTTTGGGGAGGCCAAAAACATTCAGTACTTC	NA	NA	14	TRBV5-6	TRBJ2-4
CASSEGVSQPQHF	TGTGCCAGCAGTGAAGGGGTCAGTCAGCCCCAGCATTTT	NA	NA	13	TRBV6-5	TRBJ1-5
CASSRDRVSTDTQYF	TGTGCCAGCAGTCGGGACAGGGTTAGTACAGATACGCAGTATTTT	few	TRBD1	15	TRBV28	TRBJ2-3
CASQTSGRSYDEQYF	TGTGCTAGCCAGACTAGCGGGAGATCCTATGACGAGCAGTACTTC	once	TRBD2	15	TRBV7-7	TRBJ2-7
CASSGSPRTNDNEQFF	TGTGCCAGCAGCGGAAGCCCCCGGACTAATGACAATGAGCAGTTCTTC	NA	NA	16	TRBV9	TRBJ2-1
CASKIVTGELFF	TGTGCCAGCAAAATCGTCACCGGGGAGCTGTTTTTT	once	NA	12	TRBV6-5	TRBJ2-2
CASSLYRGSGQYF	TGTGCCAGCAGCTTGTACAGGGGGTCGGGGCAGTACTTC	few	TRBD1	13	TRBV5-6	TRBJ2-7
CATAKETTRNTYEQYF	TGTGCCACCGCTAAAGAGACAACCCGAAATACGTACGAGCAGTACTTC	NA	NA	16	TRBV19	TRBJ2-7
CASSRTSPTGSYGYTF	TGTGCCAGCAGCCGAACCTCCCCCACAGGGTCCTATGGCTACACCTTC	NA	NA	16	TRBV27	TRBJ1-2
CASSRQGMNTGELFF	TGTGCCAGTAGTAGGCAGGGTATGAACACCGGGGAGCTGTTTTTT	NA	NA	15	TRBV19	TRBJ2-2
CASSPGQGLPRQYF	TGCGCCAGCAGCCCAGGACAGGGCCTCCCTCGGCAGTACTTC	NA	TRBD1	14	TRBV5-1	TRBJ2-7
CASSLVFGDRAWNEQFF	TGCGCCAGCAGCTTGGTATTTGGGGACAGGGCTTGGAATGAGCAGTTCTTC	NA	TRBD1	17	TRBV5-1	TRBJ2-1
CASSESGDRDGYTF	TGCGCCAGCAGTGAGTCGGGGGACAGGGATGGCTACACCTTC	NA	TRBD1	14	TRBV10-2	TRBJ1-2
CASSQRSSYEQYF	TGTGCCAGCAGTCAGAGGAGCTCCTACGAGCAGTACTTC	few	NA	13	TRBV6-1	TRBJ2-7
CASSLDGTGGTEAFF	TGTGCCAGCAGCTTGGACGGGACAGGGGGCACTGAAGCTTTCTTT	NA	TRBD1	15	TRBV5-6	TRBJ1-1
CASSLDRNEQFF	TGCGCCAGCAGCTTGGACAGGAATGAGCAGTTCTTC	NA	NA	12	TRBV5-1	TRBJ2-1
CASRVGSGNTIYF	TGTGCCAGTAGAGTCGGCTCTGGAAACACCATATATTTT	NA	NA	13	TRBV19	TRBJ1-3
CASSLPQTSGRYYNEQFF	TGTGCCAGCAGCTTACCCCAGACTAGCGGGAGGTATTACAATGAGCAGTTCTTC	NA	TRBD2	18	TRBV7-9	TRBJ2-1
CSVGTSGLTDTQYF	TGCAGCGTTGGGACTAGCGGCCTCACAGATACGCAGTATTTT	NA	TRBD2	14	TRBV29-1	TRBJ2-3
CASSRSGTYEQFF	TGTGCCAGCAGCCGTAGCGGGACCTATGAGCAGTTCTTC	NA	TRBD2	13	TRBV5-4	TRBJ2-1
CASSLQGAGNIQYF	TGTGCCAGCAGTTTGCAGGGGGCGGGAAACATTCAGTACTTC	NA	TRBD1	14	TRBV28	TRBJ2-4
CASSYDRAGGYEQYF	TGTGCCAGCAGTTACGATCGGGCAGGGGGCTACGAGCAGTACTTC	NA	TRBD1	15	TRBV6-5	TRBJ2-7
CASSLEGALRTIYF	TGTGCCAGCAGCTTAGAGGGGGCTCTTCGCACCATATATTTT	NA	TRBD1	14	TRBV7-2	TRBJ1-3
CASSLSGADQETQYF	TGTGCCAGCAGCCTTAGCGGGGCCGACCAAGAGACCCAGTACTTC	NA	TRBD2	15	TRBV5-4	TRBJ2-5
CASSQDNALESAQYF	TGTGCCAGCAGCCAAGATAACGCTCTGGAGTCGGCGCAGTATTTT	NA	NA	15	TRBV4-2	TRBJ2-3
CASSSGSAGQADYGYTF	TGTGCCAGCAGCTCTGGCTCTGCGGGACAGGCAGACTATGGCTACACCTTC	NA	TRBD1	17	TRBV28	TRBJ1-2
CASSLAFGEQYF	TGTGCCTCCTCACTAGCGTTCGGGGAGCAGTACTTC	few	TRBD2	12	TRBV30	TRBJ2-7
CSVGGTAQTGTDTQYF	TGCAGCGTGGGCGGGACAGCGCAAACTGGCACAGATACGCAGTATTTT	NA	NA	16	TRBV29-1	TRBJ2-3
CASSWGPGGYTF	TGTGCCAGCAGTTGGGGCCCTGGTGGCTACACCTTC	NA	NA	12	TRBV6-5	TRBJ1-2
CASSQALNTEAFF	TGTGCCAGTAGCCAGGCTTTGAACACTGAAGCTTTCTTT	NA	NA	13	TRBV19	TRBJ1-1
CASSASIQDLAKNIQYF	TGTGCCAGCAGCGCGTCGATACAAGACTTAGCCAAAAACATTCAGTACTTC	NA	NA	17	TRBV5-7	TRBJ2-4
CASSLGGDTEAFF	TGTGCCAGCAGCTTAGGAGGGGACACTGAAGCTTTCTTT	NA	NA	13	TRBV5-6	TRBJ1-1
CASSQGSGSGRDEQYF	TGTGCCAGCAGCCAAGGTTCGGGTAGCGGAAGGGACGAGCAGTACTTC	NA	NA	16	TRBV4-2	TRBJ2-7
CASLSWTGNGYTF	TGTGCCAGTCTATCATGGACAGGGAATGGCTACACCTTC	NA	TRBD1	13	TRBV19	TRBJ1-2
CASSLPGWDRKYEKLFF	TGTGCCAGCAGCTTACCGGGATGGGACAGGAAATATGAAAAACTGTTTTTT	NA	TRBD1	17	TRBV11-2	TRBJ1-4
CASSLSARGAEAFF	TGCGCCAGCAGCTTGTCCGCCAGGGGGGCTGAAGCTTTCTTT	NA	TRBD1	14	TRBV5-1	TRBJ1-1
CASSLEGGGEAFF	TGTGCCAGCAGCTTAGAAGGGGGTGGTGAAGCTTTCTTT	NA	NA	13	TRBV11-2	TRBJ1-1
CAWSSGETQYF	TGTGCCTGGAGCTCGGGGGAGACCCAGTACTTC	NA	NA	11	TRBV30	TRBJ2-5
CASSPPPQGREQYF	TGTGCCAGCAGTCCCCCCCCACAGGGTCGAGAGCAGTACTTC	once	NA	14	TRBV28	TRBJ2-5
CASSEPGLNSPLHF	TGTGCCAGCAGTGAACCAGGCCTAAATTCACCCCTCCACTTT	NA	NA	14	TRBV2	TRBJ1-6
CASSVVASGSSSSYEQYF	TGTGCCAGCAGCGTAGTGGCTAGCGGGAGTAGTTCCTCCTACGAGCAGTACTTC	NA	TRBD2	18	TRBV9	TRBJ2-7
CASGPGRTTYEQYF	TGTGCTAGTGGTCCCGGTCGCACCACCTACGAGCAGTACTTC	NA	NA	14	TRBV12-5	TRBJ2-7
CASSLSLGEAFF	TGTGCCAGTAGTCTCTCCCTCGGTGAAGCTTTCTTT	NA	NA	12	TRBV19	TRBJ1-1
CASSLRGRARGYTF	TGTGCCAGCAGTTTAAGGGGGCGCGCTCGGGGCTACACCTTC	NA	TRBD1	14	TRBV28	TRBJ1-2
CASTPGDSNYGYTF	TGTGCCAGCACCCCCGGGGATTCGAACTATGGCTACACCTTC	NA	NA	14	TRBV9	TRBJ1-2
CASTLGGAYEQYF	TGTGCCAGCACCCTTGGAGGCGCCTACGAGCAGTACTTC	NA	NA	13	TRBV7-2	TRBJ2-7